This T cell receptor (beta chain) was recorded in a study of shared clonotypes between healthy human individuals. The study's findings and limits: Specimens sampled were limited to blood, with tissue repertoires likely differing.

Germline V lookup: CDR1 MDHEN, CDR2 SYDVKM. V was shortened by 5 bases and J by 0 bases, with 13 bases between the two germline ends. The CDR3 is 16 amino acids. Genomic DNA of each subset was evenly split across several immunoSEQ plates. Profiled with immunoSEQ multiplex PCR; TCRdb holds only in-frame clones, not every one. This sample yields around 2.5 million clones, of which approximately 94% are seen a single time; around 0.4% belongs to the top ten. In regard to this clone: Its cognate antigen is unknown.

This chain connects TRBV28 to TRBJ1-4; D unclear. The sequence came from a man aged 18 to 30 in good health. Some clones in this sample may be carry-over from other donors' samples. The sample taken for sequencing was naive CD4+ T cells from PBMCs. Subset specified: CD45RA+ positively selected. CDR3 DNA: TGTGCCAGCAGTCTCCCGACTTCTGCAACTAATGAAAAACTGTTTTTT. Translated: CASSLPTSATNEKLFF. Variable domain in full (rest from reference TRBV28 and TRBJ1-4): DVKVTQSSRYLVKRTGEKVFLECVQDMDHENMFWYRQDPGLGLRLIYFSYDVKMKEKGDIPEGYSVSREKKERFSLILESASTNQTSMYLCASSLPTSATNEKLFFGSGTQLSVL.